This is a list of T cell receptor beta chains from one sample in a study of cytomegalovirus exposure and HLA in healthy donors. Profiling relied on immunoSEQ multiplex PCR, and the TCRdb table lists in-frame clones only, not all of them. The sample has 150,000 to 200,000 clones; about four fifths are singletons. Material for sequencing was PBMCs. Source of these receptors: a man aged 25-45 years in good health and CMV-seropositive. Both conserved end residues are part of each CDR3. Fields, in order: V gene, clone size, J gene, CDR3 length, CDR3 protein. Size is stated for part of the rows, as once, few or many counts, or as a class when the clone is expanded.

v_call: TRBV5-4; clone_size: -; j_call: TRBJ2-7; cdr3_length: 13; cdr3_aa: CASRGPGSDEQYF
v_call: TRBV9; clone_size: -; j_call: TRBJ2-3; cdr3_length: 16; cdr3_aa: CASSLRLAGHTDTQYF
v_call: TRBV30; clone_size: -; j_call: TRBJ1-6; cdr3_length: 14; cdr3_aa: CAWSPGFARSPLHF
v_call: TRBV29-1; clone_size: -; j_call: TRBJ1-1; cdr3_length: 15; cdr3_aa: CSVEVSRQGDTEAFF
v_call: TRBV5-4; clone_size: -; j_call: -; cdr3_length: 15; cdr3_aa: CASSLDRALVFEQYF
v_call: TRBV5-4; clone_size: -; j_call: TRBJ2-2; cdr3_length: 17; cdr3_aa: CASSLALAGVKIGELFF
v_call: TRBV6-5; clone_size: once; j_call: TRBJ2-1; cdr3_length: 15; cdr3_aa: CASRTGASSYNEQFF
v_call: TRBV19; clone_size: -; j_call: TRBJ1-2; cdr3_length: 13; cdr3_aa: CASRKGHLYGYTF
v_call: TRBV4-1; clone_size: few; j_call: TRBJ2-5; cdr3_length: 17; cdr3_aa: CASSQDPSGHAGETQYF
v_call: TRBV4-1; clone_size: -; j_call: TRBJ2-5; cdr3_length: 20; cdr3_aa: CASSQEHGALAGGPGGTQYF
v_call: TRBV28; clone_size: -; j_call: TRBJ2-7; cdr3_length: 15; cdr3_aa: CASSPPGQAHYEQYF
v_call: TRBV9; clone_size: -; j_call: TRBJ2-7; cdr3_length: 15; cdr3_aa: CASSVEPAGGYEQYF
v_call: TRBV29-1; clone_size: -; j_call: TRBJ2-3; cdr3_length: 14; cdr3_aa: CSVDVAGVKDTQYF
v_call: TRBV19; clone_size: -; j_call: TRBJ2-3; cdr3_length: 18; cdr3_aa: CASSRVEGLYSVPDTQYF
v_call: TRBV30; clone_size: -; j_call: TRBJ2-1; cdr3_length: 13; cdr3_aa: CAGTSGVYNEQFF
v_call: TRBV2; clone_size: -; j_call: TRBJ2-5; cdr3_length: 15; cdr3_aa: CASSEVGLAQETQYF
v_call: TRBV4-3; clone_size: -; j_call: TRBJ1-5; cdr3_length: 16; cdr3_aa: CASSQGQGEVNQPQHF